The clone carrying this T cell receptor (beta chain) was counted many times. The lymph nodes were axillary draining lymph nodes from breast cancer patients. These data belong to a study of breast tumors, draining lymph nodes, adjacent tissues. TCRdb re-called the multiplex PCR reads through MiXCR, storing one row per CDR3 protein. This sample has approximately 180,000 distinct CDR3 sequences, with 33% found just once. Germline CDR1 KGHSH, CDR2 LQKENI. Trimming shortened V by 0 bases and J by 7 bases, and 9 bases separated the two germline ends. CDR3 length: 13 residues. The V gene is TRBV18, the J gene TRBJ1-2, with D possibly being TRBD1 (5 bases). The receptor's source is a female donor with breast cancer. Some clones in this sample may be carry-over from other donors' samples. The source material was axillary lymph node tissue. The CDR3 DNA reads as TGTGCCAGCTCACCACCCTACAGGTCTGGCTACACCTTC. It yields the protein CASSPPYRSGYTF.